Each of the 14 T cell receptor beta chains below was sequenced from the same sample in a study of CXCR3-negative and CXCR3-positive naive CD8 T cells. Points from the study as a whole: CXCR3-positive naive cells had TRB CDR3s that were more hydrophobic than CXCR3-negative naive cells had.

5' RACE that incorporated UMI labels was used to prepare the TRB cDNA libraries. Following a re-call of the 5' RACE reads, TCRdb has one entry per CDR3 protein and lacks DNA. Its listing shows 85,000 to 90,000 distinct CDR3 sequences. No antigen has been assigned to these receptors. Material: naive CXCR3+ CD8+ T cells from blood. Regarding subset: CD45RO-CCR7+CD27+CD95- naive CD8+ T cells expressing CXCR3 (TNR3+). These receptors all stem from a human donor in good health. Some clones in this sample may be carry-over from other donors' samples.

The rearrangement joins TRBV7-9 to TRBJ2-3; the D call from TCRdb, TRBD1, cannot be confirmed without DNA. CDR1 and CDR2 from the germline V gene are SEHNR and FQNEAQ (reference sequence). The CDR3 consists of 16 residues. Here the CDR3 reads CASSPFGQEMTDTQYF.

This chain joins TRBV27 and TRBJ2-7; lacking DNA, the TRBD2 call made by TCRdb goes unchecked. CDR3 length equals 14 residues. CDR1 and CDR2 (germline): MNHEY, SMNVEV (reference sequence). The CDR3 is CASSPRAAGYEQYF.

The V call is TRBV28, the J call TRBJ2-5; TCRdb's D call of TRBD1 is untestable without DNA. Germline CDR1 is MDHEN and CDR2 is SYDVKM. This CDR3 has 16 amino acids. The CDR3 sequence: CASSKPATGYQETQYF. The full variable domain, with the rest looked up from reference TRBV28 and TRBJ2-5, is DVKVTQSSRYLVKRTGEKVFLECVQDMDHENMFWYRQDPGLGLRLIYFSYDVKMKEKGDIPEGYSVSREKKERFSLILESASTNQTSMYLCASSKPATGYQETQYFGPGTRLLVL.

The chain couples TRBV5-6 to TRBJ2-2; TCRdb names TRBD1, which stays unverified in the absence of DNA. This CDR3 contains 13 residues. Germline V gene sequence: CDR1 SGHDT, CDR2 YYEEEE. The CDR3 loop reads CASSPPSLGELFF.

The V call is TRBV28, the J call TRBJ2-5; TCRdb reports TRBD1, a call that lacks DNA to check it against. This CDR3 spans 18 amino acids. Germline-derived CDR1 and CDR2 are MDHEN and SYDVKM. This CDR3 is CASSPGQGTPETQETQYF. Variable domain in full (rest from reference TRBV28 and TRBJ2-5): DVKVTQSSRYLVKRTGEKVFLECVQDMDHENMFWYRQDPGLGLRLIYFSYDVKMKEKGDIPEGYSVSREKKERFSLILESASTNQTSMYLCASSPGQGTPETQETQYFGPGTRLLVL.

The V call is TRBV7-2, the J call TRBJ2-1; with no DNA, the TCRdb D assignment of TRBD1 cannot be verified. The CDR3 runs to 16 residues. CDR1 and CDR2 from the germline V gene are SGHTA and FQGNSA. The CDR3 protein is CASSPGQGNSYNEQFF.

CDR3 region: CSVENPRAEAFF. This sequence joins TRBV29-1 and TRBJ1-1. The CDR3 totals 12 residues. Germline lookup yields CDR1 SQVTM and CDR2 ANQGSEA.

The J gene is TRBJ2-7, the V gene TRBV7-3; absent DNA, TCRdb's TRBD2 call cannot be checked. CDR1 and CDR2 (germline): SGHTA, FQGTGA. CDR3 length equals 15 residues. This CDR3 reads CASSLLAGDSYEQYF.

The chain employs TRBV7-9 and TRBJ2-3. The CDR3 totals 13 residues. CDR1 SEHNR and CDR2 FQNEAQ come from the germline V gene (reference sequence). The CDR3 is CASSLIITDTQYF.

The rearrangement joins TRBV5-1 to TRBJ1-4. The germline V gene encodes CDR1 SGHRS and CDR2 YFSETQ. The CDR3 length is 13 residues. CDR3 amino acids: CASSLSGTEKLFF.

The chain employs TRBV4-1 and TRBJ2-2; TCRdb's D gene call, TRBD1, goes unchecked for lack of DNA. Germline V gene data show CDR1 as MGHRA and CDR2 as YSYEKL. The CDR3 loop spans 16 amino acids. The CDR3 region is CASSQLQGSNTGELFF.

This chain links TRBV29-1 with TRBJ2-7; the D call of TRBD1 rests on TCRdb alone, since no DNA is present to check it. CDR3 length equals 16 residues. Germline CDR1 reads SQVTM; CDR2 reads ANQGSEA. Here the CDR3 reads CSVEDLTWDGFYEQYF.

J is TRBJ1-2 and V is TRBV13; checking the TCRdb D call of TRBD1 is not possible without DNA. The CDR3 is 11 residues long. CDR1 and CDR2 from the germline V gene are PRHDT and FYEKMQ (reference sequence). CDR3: CASSLGGELTF.

The rearrangement uses TRBV4-2 and TRBJ2-7; TCRdb outputs TRBD1, but without DNA this stays unchecked. This CDR3 comprises 14 residues. The germline V gene has CDR1 LGHNA and CDR2 YNFKEQ. CDR3: CASSQDRQGNEQYF.